The sequence of this T cell receptor beta chain was determined in a study of human T cells and chemical hapten exposure. Background on the study: Patches with 0.01% DPC went on the upper back, and the tests were read at 6 days. Overall study results and limits: The study found that DPC sensitization did not change TCRs above 1 in 1000 frequency.

Time point meaning: patch test 2, 6 weeks after DPC sensitization. Treatment noted: therapeutic diphenylcyclopropenone sensitization with weekly scalp DPC. Turning to this clonotype: What it binds is unknown.

This CDR3 spans 15 amino acids. V lost 0 bases, J lost 2 bases, and 4 bases stayed unmatched. The V gene's germline CDR1 is MNHEY and CDR2 SVGAGI. Via MiXCR, TCRdb re-called the RACE reads, giving one row per CDR3 protein. The sample consists of roughly 100,000 distinct CDR3 sequences, 9.3% of them appearing once. The TCR was taken from a woman aged 40 to 50 with alopecia areata. Some clones in this sample may be carry-over from other donors' samples. Sequencing used whole blood, obtained in connection with sensitization to the hapten diphenylcyclopropenone (DPC). This chain joins TRBV6-5 and TRBJ2-7, with 7 bases identical to TRBD1. CDR3 in amino acids: CASSYSGTVTYEQYF. The CDR3 nucleotides are TGTGCCAGCAGTTACTCCGGGACAGTTACCTACGAGCAGTACTTC.